These 4 T cell receptor beta chains were sequenced from one sample in a study of blood T cell repertoires in COVID-19. Only in-frame clones appear in the TCRdb table, and some are missing; sequencing was by immunoSEQ multiplex PCR. The sample holds 210,000 or so clones; more than 80% are singletons and the top ten take roughly 1.8%. The specimen was PBMCs or T cells enriched from blood (not recorded which). The receptor source for this set is a man aged 60 to 69 who had recovered from COVID-19.

CDR3: CAWSGQGLDQPQHF. CDR3 nucleotides: TGTGCCTGGAGTGGTCAGGGATTGGATCAGCCCCAGCATTTT. The chain carries TRBV30 and TRBJ1-5; TRBD1 might be the D (5 bases). The germline V and J ends were trimmed by 1 base and 5 bases, with 12 bases remaining between them. Germline assignment: CDR1 GTSNPN and CDR2 SVGIG (reference sequence). The CDR3 covers 14 residues. Full variable domain (outside the CDR3, taken from reference TRBV30 and TRBJ1-5): SQTIHQWPATLVQPVGSPLSLECTVEGTSNPNLYWYRQAAGRGLQLLFYSVGIGQISSEVPQNLSASRPQDRQFILSSKKLLLSDSGFYLCAWSGQGLDQPQHFGDGTRLSIL.

The V gene is TRBV6-2 or TRBV6-3, the J gene TRBJ2-7, with 7 nucleotides matching TRBD1. Germline CDR1 and CDR2: MNHEY and SVGEGT. The CDR3 has 15 amino acids. V lost 5 bases and J lost 3; bases outside the gene matches: 10. The CDR3 coding sequence is TGTGCCAGCAGTACCACCAGGGGGTTCCTCTACGAGCAGTACTTC. This sequence encodes CASSTTRGFLYEQYF.

The chain links TRBV29-1 to TRBJ2-5; 10 positions agree with TRBD1. This CDR3 spans 13 amino acids. The trim removed 6 bases at V and 4 bases at J, leaving 5 bases unmatched. Per the germline V gene, CDR1 is SQVTM and CDR2 is ANQGSEA. The CDR3 loop reads CSVGQGVRETQYF. The CDR3 DNA follows: TGCAGCGTCGGACAGGGGGTGAGAGAGACCCAGTACTTC. The full variable domain, its missing parts supplied by reference TRBV29-1 and TRBJ2-5, is SAVISQKPSRDICQRGTSLTIQCQVDSQVTMMFWYRQQPGQSLTLIATANQGSEATYESGFVIDKFPISRPNLTFSTLTVSNMSPEDSSIYLCSVGQGVRETQYFGPGTRLLVL.

This clone was picked up a small number of times. The chain combines TRBV6-6 with TRBJ1-1; 8 nucleotides agree with TRBD1. The CDR3 has 14 residues. The V and J ends lost 6 bases and 1 base, in that order; junction bases with no gene match: 4. Per the germline V gene, CDR1 is MNHNY and CDR2 is SVGAGI (reference sequence). In DNA, the CDR3 is TGTGCCAGCAGGGGAGGACAGGGGAACACTGAAGCTTTCTTT. This gives the protein CASRGGQGNTEAFF.